Each of the 15 T cell receptor beta chains below was sequenced from the same sample in a study of cytomegalovirus exposure and HLA in healthy donors. It was with 60 Vbeta and 13 Jbeta primers that the PCR ran. This table comes from immunoSEQ multiplex PCR, and its TCRdb copy is limited to in-frame clones, with some not included. This sample has under 200,000 clones; about 88% occur once, and the top ten carry roughly 1.9%. The sequencing sample was made of PBMCs. All receptors derive from a woman in her late teens or twenties in good health and CMV-seronegative.

This sequence joins TRBV9 and TRBJ1-5, with TRBD1 as a possible D gene (6 bases). This CDR3 region has 18 residues. Trimming left V 0 bases short and J 4 bases short, with 20 bases between. CDR1 SGDLS and CDR2 YYNGEE come from the germline V gene. The CDR3 loop reads CASSVGGGGSAFNQPQHF. For the CDR3, the DNA is TGTGCCAGCAGCGTAGGAGGGGGGGGGTCAGCGTTTAATCAGCCCCAGCATTTT.

The rearrangement joins TRBV2 to TRBJ1-2; TRBD1 aligns across 9 bases. Germline V lookup: CDR1 SNHLY, CDR2 FYNNEI. CDR3 length: 12 residues. V trimming: 8 bases; J trimming: 5 bases; junction bases outside the gene matches: 3. CDR3 residues: CASRDREYGYTF. In DNA, the CDR3 is TGTGCCAGCCGGGACAGGGAGTATGGCTACACCTTC.

This rearrangement joins TRBV4-1 to TRBJ1-5; the D gene is possibly TRBD1 (5 bases). Trimming cost V 4 bases and J 6 bases, with 13 bases left between them. The CDR3 sequence is 14 residues long. CDR1 and CDR2 from the germline V gene are MGHRA and YSYEKL. CDR3 region: CASSLGGKSQPQHF. The CDR3 DNA follows: TGCGCCAGCAGCCTCGGGGGGAAGAGTCAGCCCCAGCATTTT.

For the CDR3, the DNA is TGTGCCAGCAGTGAAGCAGGGAGGGGGAGGGGCCAAGAGACCCAGTACTTC. As protein: CASSEAGRGRGQETQYF. This chain connects TRBV2 to TRBJ2-5; possibly TRBD2 for D (7 bases). CDR1 is SNHLY and CDR2 is FYNNEI in the germline V gene. The germline V and J ends were trimmed by 0 bases and 1 base, with 15 bases remaining between them. The CDR3 extends over 17 amino acids.

This sequence joins TRBV5-6 and TRBJ1-2; tentatively, D is TRBD1 (6 bases). The CDR3 spans 17 residues. Trimming shortened V by 0 bases and J by 4 bases, and 19 bases separated the two germline ends. The germline V gene has CDR1 SGHDT and CDR2 YYEEEE. The CDR3 DNA follows: TGTGCCAGCAGCTTGGACTACGGGACACTGGCCCCCTATGGCTACACCTTC. This codes for CASSLDYGTLAPYGYTF.

The chain combines TRBV15 with TRBJ1-5; D ambiguous. Trimming shortened V by 0 bases and J by 9 bases, and 9 bases separated the two germline ends. The germline V gene encodes CDR1 LNHNV and CDR2 YYDKDF (reference sequence). The CDR3 extends over 13 amino acids. The CDR3 spells CATSRERGGPQHF. The DNA for the CDR3 is TGTGCCACCAGCAGAGAGCGGGGTGGGCCCCAGCATTTT.

The V call is TRBV9, the J call TRBJ1-3; D gene uncertain. The CDR3 extends over 14 amino acids. V was clipped by 3 bases and J by 2 bases, with 9 bases between them. Germline lookup yields CDR1 SGDLS and CDR2 YYNGEE. CDR3 nucleotides: TGTGCCAGCAGCGCCCCAAAAACTGGAAACACCATATATTTT. Translated: CASSAPKTGNTIYF.

This clone was seen just once. The rearrangement links TRBV7-3 to TRBJ2-2; 10 bases are shared with TRBD1. The CDR3 contains 15 residues. The V gene end was trimmed by 5 bases and the J gene end by 6 bases; junction bases not matched to a gene: 6. Germline V CDR1 and CDR2: SGHTA, FQGTGA. The CDR3 region has the DNA TGTGCCAGCAGCCCCGGGACAGGGGTTCCCGGGGAGCTGTTTTTT. It is translated as CASSPGTGVPGELFF.

The table lists this clone with a few counts. The V and J genes are TRBV2 and TRBJ1-1, with 7 bases identical to TRBD1. V trimming: 11 bases; J trimming: 0 bases; junction bases outside the gene matches: 6. Germline V gene sequence: CDR1 SNHLY, CDR2 FYNNEI. The CDR3 has 13 residues. CDR3 loop: CASSTGMNTEAFF. CDR3 coding DNA: TGTGCCTCTTCGACAGGGATGAACACTGAAGCTTTCTTT.

This clone was seen more than once but under ten times. The chain couples TRBV19 to TRBJ2-7, with 9 bases lining up with TRBD1. The CDR3 runs to 16 residues. Germline V gene lookup returns CDR1 LNHDA and CDR2 SQIVND (reference sequence). The V gene end was trimmed by 4 bases and the J gene end by 4 bases; junction bases not matched to a gene: 11. The CDR3 DNA reads TGTGCCAGTAGTAGTGGCTCCGGGACAGGGTTTTACGAGCAGTACTTC. Translation gives CASSSGSGTGFYEQYF.

The chain has TRBV15 and TRBJ2-3; D call uncertain. The V and J ends lost 1 base and 2 bases respectively, with 10 bases between them. The CDR3 consists of 15 residues. Germline-derived CDR1 and CDR2 are LNHNV and YYDKDF (reference sequence). CDR3 in DNA: TGTGCCACCAGCAGAGGCACAGATTACACAGATACGCAGTATTTT. This codes for CATSRGTDYTDTQYF.

The chain has TRBV6-4 and TRBJ2-1; TRBD2 matches at 9 bases. Germline V CDR1 and CDR2: MRHNA, SNTAGT. CDR3 length: 18 amino acids. V was pared by 0 bases and J by 8 bases, with 14 bases of the junction left unmatched. CDR3 region: CASSDSIDAGGQVYEQFF. CDR3 nucleotides: TGTGCCAGCAGTGACTCGATTGACGCGGGGGGGCAGGTCTATGAGCAGTTCTTC.

As for this clone: At one end the junction does not follow the germline gene, possibly because of a read error. The same CDR3 is also encoded by other DNA sequences in this sample. The chain links TRBV28 to TRBJ1-1; 8 bases agree with TRBD1. This CDR3 has 14 residues. CDR1 and CDR2 from the germline V gene are MDHEN and SYDVKM. The CDR3 sequence is CASSPGQENTEAFF. The CDR3 DNA is TGTGCCAGCAGCCCGGGACAGGAGAACACTGAAGCTTTCTTC.

J is TRBJ1-1 and V is TRBV9; no clear D. CDR1 and CDR2 from the germline V gene are SGDLS and YYNGEE. This CDR3 is built from 14 residues. V lost 0 bases, J lost 1 base, and 7 bases lay in between. The CDR3 region has the DNA TGTGCCAGCAGCGTAGTTGGTAGGAACACTGAAGCTTTCTTT. It codes for CASSVVGRNTEAFF.

The rearrangement joins TRBV13 to TRBJ2-1, with TRBD2 identical over 15 bases. The CDR3 loop spans 17 amino acids. The germline CDR1 and CDR2 sequences are PRHDT and FYEKMQ (reference sequence). V shed 5 bases, J shed 4 bases, and the junction held 6 bases outside the gene matches. In nucleotides, the CDR3 is TGTGCCAGCAGCCCAGGACTAGCGGGGGGGGTATACAATGAGCAGTTCTTC. It translates to CASSPGLAGGVYNEQFF.